Each of the 5 T cell receptor beta chains below was sequenced from the same sample in a study of T cells in localized non-small cell lung cancer. The protocol was immunoSEQ multiplex PCR, while the TCRdb copy is restricted to in-frame clones and leaves out a portion. The sample has about 1,600 clones; less than 40% are singletons. The sequencing used normal lung tissue next to the tumor, collected before any cancer treatment. The source of these receptors is a female donor at least 60 years old with stage II squamous cell lung carcinoma.

The genes are TRBV19 and TRBJ2-7; the match to TRBD2 covers 7 bases. The CDR3 consists of 16 residues. The V and J ends lost 3 bases and 0 bases, in that order; junction bases with no gene match: 8. The germline CDR1 and CDR2 sequences are LNHDA and SQIVND (reference sequence). The CDR3 protein is CASSIPMRGSSYEQYF. In nucleotides, the CDR3 is TGTGCCAGTAGTATCCCTATGCGCGGGAGCTCCTACGAGCAGTACTTC.

The sample holds a few counts of this clone. This sequence joins TRBV12-2 and TRBJ2-6; TRBD2 is taken as the D call from the table, unchecked against the DNA. TRBV12-2 is shown as a pseudogene. This CDR3 is 14 amino acids long. The CDR3 spells CASRGDSGANVLTF. DNA for the CDR3: TGTGCCAGTCGCGGAGACTCTGGGGCCAACGTCCTGACTTTC.

This clone was seen once. The V and J genes are TRBV10-2 and TRBJ1-1; perhaps TRBD1 as D (5 bases). The ends were cut back, 2 bases at V and 9 bases at J, with 13 bases in the middle. The V gene's germline CDR1 is WSHSY and CDR2 SAAADI. CDR3 size: 13 residues. The CDR3 region is CASSEIQGPKAFF. The CDR3, as DNA: TGCGCCAGCAGTGAGATCCAGGGCCCAAAAGCTTTCTTT.

This clone ranks as medium-sized. The genes are TRBV2 and TRBJ1-5; D perhaps matches TRBD1 (6 bases). V lost 4 bases and J 3 bases, leaving 13 bases between the germline ends. Germline V gene sequence: CDR1 SNHLY, CDR2 FYNNEI. The CDR3 contains 15 residues. CDR3 nucleotide sequence: TGTGCCAGCAGTGGACGACAGGCCAACAATCAGCCCCAGCATTTT. This encodes CASSGRQANNQPQHF.

The sample holds a few counts of this clone. The chain is built from TRBV7-5 and TRBJ2-3. TRBV7-5 is deemed a pseudogene. There are 14 residues in the CDR3. The CDR3 DNA reads as TGTGCCAGCAGCTGGGATCGGGGCGGGGATACGCAGTATTTT. Protein sequence: CASSWDRGGDTQYF.